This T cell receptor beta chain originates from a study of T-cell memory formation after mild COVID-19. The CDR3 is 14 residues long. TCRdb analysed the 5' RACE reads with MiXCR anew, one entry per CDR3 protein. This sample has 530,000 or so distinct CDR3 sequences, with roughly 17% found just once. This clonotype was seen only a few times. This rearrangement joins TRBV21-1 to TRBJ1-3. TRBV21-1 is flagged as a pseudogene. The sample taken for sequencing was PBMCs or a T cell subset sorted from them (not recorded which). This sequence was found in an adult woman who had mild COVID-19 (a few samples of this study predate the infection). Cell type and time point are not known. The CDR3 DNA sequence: TGTGCCAGCAGCAAACTTGTCTCTGGAAACACCATATATTTT. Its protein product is CASSKLVSGNTIYF.